Below, 26 T cell receptor beta chains from the same sample are listed, as sequenced in a study of spatial heterogeneity in lung cancer. Time point given: sample taken at primary tumor resection. In each case, whole RNA from tumor, nontumor lung or frozen PBMC was sequenced unsorted. Each CDR3 protein is one row after TCRdb ran MiXCR on the 5' RACE reads. The sample records some 21,000 distinct CDR3 sequences, over 3% being singletons. The sample consisted of PBMCs, taken at surgery. These receptors were obtained from a female donor with early-stage non-small cell lung cancer.

In this sample, this clonotype turned up many times. This rearrangement joins TRBV10-3 to TRBJ2-7; 7 nucleotides align to TRBD1. The ends lost 4 bases at V and 2 bases at J; junction bases unmatched: 5. The length of the CDR3 is 14 residues. Germline CDR1 is ENHRY and CDR2 is SYGVKD. CDR3 nucleotide sequence: TGTGCCATCAGTGCCCGGGACAGACCCTACGAGCAGTACTTC. Amino acids: CAISARDRPYEQYF.

This clonotype is labeled as medium-sized. This chain links TRBV29-1 with TRBJ2-1; 8 nucleotides line up with TRBD2. From germline, CDR1 is SQVTM and CDR2 ANQGSEA. The CDR3 covers 14 residues. V dropped 6 bases and J dropped 3; count of bases not matched to a gene: 7. CDR3 protein: CSVREGGLYNEQFF. As DNA, the CDR3 is TGCAGCGTCCGGGAGGGCGGGCTCTACAATGAGCAGTTCTTC.

In this sample, this clonotype turned up many times. The chain recombines TRBV9 with TRBJ2-5; perhaps TRBD2 as D (6 bases). Germline V gene sequence: CDR1 SGDLS, CDR2 YYNGEE. Trimming stripped 0 bases from V and 1 base from J, with 13 bases between. The CDR3 is made up of 16 amino acids. The CDR3 DNA is TGTGCCAGCAGCGTAGCCTCCACTAGCATCCAAGAGACCCAGTACTTC. Translation: CASSVASTSIQETQYF.

This clonotype was recorded a few times. It may be a read error: a sequence one base away is much more abundant. The chain has TRBV24-1 and TRBJ2-1, with D possibly being TRBD1 or TRBD2 (5 bases each). Germline V gene lookup returns CDR1 KGHDR and CDR2 SFDVKD. There are 15 residues in the CDR3. V was trimmed by 9 bases and J by 0 bases, leaving 14 bases between them. The DNA for the CDR3 is TGTGCCACCGGGGGACCCAACAGCTCCTACAATGAGCAGTTCTTC. This sequence encodes CATGGPNSSYNEQFF.

This clonotype was counted ten times or more. The V and J genes are TRBV20-1 and TRBJ1-1, with a tentative D call TRBD1 (6 bases). V gave up 4 bases and J gave up 7 bases, with 10 bases separating them. Germline-derived CDR1 and CDR2 are DFQATT and SNEGSKA (reference sequence). This CDR3 contains 11 residues. CDR3 sequence (DNA): TGCAGTGCTAACCGACAGGTTGAAGCTTTCTTT. Its protein product is CSANRQVEAFF.

This clonotype was seen a handful of times. The rearrangement uses TRBV7-8 and TRBJ1-3; possible D gene TRBD1, 5 bases. Per germline, CDR1 SGHVS and CDR2 FQNEAQ. The CDR3 loop spans 18 amino acids. The germline V and J ends were trimmed by 0 bases and 2 bases, with 17 bases remaining between them. Here the CDR3 DNA reads TGTGCCAGCAGCTTAGCGTGGAATCACAGGACGCCTGGAAACACCATATATTTT. It yields the protein CASSLAWNHRTPGNTIYF.

This chain connects TRBV7-6 to TRBJ2-1, with a tentative D call TRBD2 (5 bases). V lost 0 bases and J 8 bases, leaving 11 bases between the germline ends. CDR3 length: 14 amino acids. Germline-derived CDR1 and CDR2 are SGHVS and FNYEAQ. The CDR3 loop is CASSLAPEGYEQFF. CDR3 bases: TGTGCCAGCAGCTTAGCGCCTGAGGGCTATGAGCAGTTCTTC.

By frequency in the sample, this clonotype is medium-sized (0.01 to 0.1%). The gene calls are TRBV12-3 or TRBV12-4 and TRBJ2-2; D gene uncertain. This CDR3 contains 11 residues. The V end was cut by 4 bases, the J end by 5 bases, with 2 bases between. CDR3 sequence reads: CASSSTGELFF. The CDR3 nucleotides are TGTGCCAGCAGTTCGACCGGGGAGCTGTTTTTT.

This clonotype was detected ten times or more. The chain recombines TRBV7-2 with TRBJ2-7, with TRBD1 as a possible D gene (5 bases). The V gene's germline CDR1 is SGHTA and CDR2 FQGNSA. The CDR3 sequence is 15 residues long. Trimming stripped 3 bases from V and 3 bases from J, with 15 bases between. The DNA of the CDR3 is TGTGCCAGCAGCTTTTCTTCAGGGTCTGGCTACGAGCAGTACTTC. Its translation is CASSFSSGSGYEQYF.

This clonotype has just a few counts. The rearrangement links TRBV18 to TRBJ1-1; D is undetermined. Per germline, CDR1 KGHSH and CDR2 LQKENI. With 4 bases removed from V and 4 bases from J, the gap between germline ends came to 13 bases. This CDR3 region has 14 residues. The CDR3 region is CASSQLGLSTEAFF. The CDR3 DNA reads as TGTGCCAGCTCACAACTAGGACTGAGCACTGAAGCTTTCTTT.

The table lists this clonotype with many counts. The V gene is TRBV6-5, the J gene TRBJ2-1; 11 positions agree with TRBD2. J lost 9 bases, V lost 4 bases, and 5 bases had no gene match. Germline V CDR1 and CDR2: MNHEY, SVGAGI. The CDR3 consists of 14 residues. In nucleotides, the CDR3 is TGTGCCAGCAGTTTAGCGGGAGGGCCCCTTGAGCAGTTCTTC. As protein: CASSLAGGPLEQFF.

This clonotype was seen at least ten times. The chain recombines TRBV15 with TRBJ2-3; perhaps D is TRBD1 or TRBD2 (5 bases each). The length of the CDR3 is 17 residues. V was shortened by 0 bases and J by 2 bases, with 15 bases between the two germline ends. Germline-derived CDR1 and CDR2 are LNHNV and YYDKDF (reference sequence). The CDR3 bases are TGTGCCACCAGCAGAGAGTTGCCCGGGACCCCCACAGATACGCAGTATTTT. It specifies CATSRELPGTPTDTQYF. The complete variable domain, with remaining parts taken from reference TRBV15 and TRBJ2-3, reads DAMVIQNPRYQVTQFGKPVTLSCSQTLNHNVMYWYQQKSSQAPKLLFHYYDKDFNNEADTPDNFQSRRPNTSFCFLDIRSPGLGDTAMYLCATSRELPGTPTDTQYFGPGTRLTVL.

The chain is built from TRBV27 and TRBJ2-2; 7 nucleotides align to TRBD2. V dropped 7 bases and J dropped 1; count of bases not matched to a gene: 9. The CDR3 is 16 amino acids. Germline V gene data show CDR1 as MNHEY and CDR2 as SMNVEV (reference sequence). The CDR3 bases are TGTGCCAGCAAAGTAGCAAGCGGGATGAACACCGGGGAGCTGTTTTTT. It codes for CASKVASGMNTGELFF.

This clonotype has a count of ten or more. The chain links TRBV3-1 to TRBJ2-5; D uncertain. CDR3 size: 15 residues. CDR1 and CDR2 (germline): LGHDT, YNNKEL (reference sequence). The V end was cut by 0 bases, the J end by 5 bases, with 13 bases between. In DNA, the CDR3 is TGTGCCAGCAGCCAAGAGTGGGCAGCCCGGGAGACCCAGTACTTC. Translating gives CASSQEWAARETQYF.

The sample holds many counts of this clonotype. The V and J genes are TRBV7-3 and TRBJ2-5, with 12 nucleotides matching TRBD2. CDR1 is SGHTA, CDR2 FQGTGA, per germline. The CDR3 spans 15 residues. The V and J ends lost 2 bases and 3 bases, in that order; junction bases with no gene match: 1. CDR3 protein: CASSLRLAGEETQYF. The CDR3 DNA is TGTGCCAGCAGCTTACGACTAGCGGGAGAAGAGACCCAGTACTTC.

This clonotype has at least ten counts. The V gene is TRBV6-5, the J gene TRBJ1-4, with D possibly matching TRBD1 (5 bases). Trimming cost V 6 bases and J 7 bases, with 12 bases left between them. The CDR3 spans 13 residues. CDR1 is MNHEY, CDR2 SVGAGI, per germline. The DNA of the CDR3 is TGTGCCAGCAGCCCTTCAGGGTCTGAAAAACTGTTTTTT. It is translated as CASSPSGSEKLFF.

There are many counts of this clonotype. The rearrangement uses TRBV7-2 and TRBJ2-7; TRBD2 agrees at 9 bases. Germline CDR1 is SGHTA and CDR2 is FQGNSA. The CDR3 has 14 amino acids. J lost 4 bases, V lost 7 bases, and 8 bases had no gene match. The CDR3 spells CASTKVSGSYEQYF. The CDR3 DNA reads as TGTGCCAGCACCAAGGTTAGCGGGAGTTACGAGCAGTACTTC.

This clonotype was picked up many times. The chain has TRBV6-5 and TRBJ2-7; the match to TRBD1 covers 9 bases. The CDR3 has 15 residues. The germline CDR1 and CDR2 sequences are MNHEY and SVGAGI. With 0 bases clipped from V and 2 bases from J, the junction kept 2 bases outside the gene matches. CDR3 coding DNA: TGTGCCAGCAGTTACTCCGGGACAGGGACCTACGAGCAGTACTTC. It is translated as CASSYSGTGTYEQYF.

This clonotype was detected many times. The CDR3 loop reads CASSITSGQTDTQYF. Here the CDR3 DNA reads TGTGCCAGCAGTATAACTAGCGGACAGACAGATACGCAGTATTTT. This rearrangement joins TRBV25-1 to TRBJ2-3, with TRBD2 matching over 8 bases. In germline, CDR1 is MGHDK, CDR2 SYGVNS. V lost 5 bases, J lost 3 bases, and 7 bases stayed unmatched. This CDR3 is built from 15 residues.

This clonotype was found many times. The chain combines TRBV3-1 with TRBJ1-1; no definite D call. Trimming cost V 1 base and J 7 bases, with 13 bases left between them. This CDR3 contains 14 residues. Germline CDR1 LGHDT, CDR2 YNNKEL (reference sequence). The DNA for the CDR3 is TGTGCCAGCAGCCAAGGAGGCACGGCCGGTGAAGCTTTCTTT. Amino acids: CASSQGGTAGEAFF. Full variable domain (missing parts from reference TRBV3-1 and TRBJ1-1): DTAVSQTPKYLVTQMGNDKSIKCEQNLGHDTMYWYKQDSKKFLKIMFSYNNKELIINETVPNRFSPKSPDKAHLNLHINSLELGDSAVYFCASSQGGTAGEAFFGQGTRLTVV.

This clonotype was observed at least ten times. This chain uses TRBV19 with TRBJ1-5; 9 bases match TRBD1. V gave up 1 base and J gave up 4 bases; unmatched junction bases: 8. The CDR3 has 17 amino acids. Germline CDR1 and CDR2: LNHDA and SQIVND (reference sequence). CDR3 sequence reads: CASSIGDRVRKNQPQHF. CDR3 DNA: TGTGCCAGTAGTATAGGGGACAGGGTGAGAAAGAATCAGCCCCAGCATTTT.

This clonotype appeared many times. This chain connects TRBV7-9 to TRBJ1-1; unclear D gene. V was pared by 5 bases and J by 1 base, with 17 bases between. In germline, CDR1 is SEHNR, CDR2 FQNEAQ (reference sequence). CDR3 size: 16 residues. CDR3: CASSRADTVQNTEAFF. As DNA, the CDR3 is TGTGCCAGCAGCCGAGCCGACACGGTCCAGAACACTGAAGCTTTCTTT.

This clonotype was seen more than once but under ten times. The chain uses TRBV10-1 and TRBJ1-1; D call uncertain. The germline V and J ends were trimmed by 2 bases and 2 bases, with 21 bases remaining between them. Germline CDR1 WNHNN, CDR2 SYGVQD (reference sequence). CDR3 length: 18 amino acids. Written as DNA, the CDR3 is TGCGCCAGCAGTGAGGATCCGCCGATCCCCGGACGTAACACTGAAGCTTTCTTT. As protein: CASSEDPPIPGRNTEAFF.

There are many counts of this clonotype. V is TRBV25-1 and J is TRBJ1-2; TRBD1 matches at 9 bases. In germline, CDR1 is MGHDK, CDR2 SYGVNS. The CDR3 spans 16 residues. V lost 2 bases, J lost 2 bases, and 6 bases stayed unmatched. CDR3 sequence (DNA): TGTGCCAGCAGTGAACCTACTACAGGGGGCAACTATGGCTACACCTTC. This translates into CASSEPTTGGNYGYTF.

The chain combines TRBV29-1 with TRBJ1-5, with TRBD1 matching over 10 bases. This CDR3 is built from 14 residues. The V gene end was trimmed by 6 bases and the J gene end by 4 bases; junction bases not matched to a gene: 6. The germline V gene has CDR1 SQVTM and CDR2 ANQGSEA. CDR3 coding DNA: TGCAGCGTCCTGACAGGGGGCTTTAATCAGCCCCAGCATTTT. It yields the protein CSVLTGGFNQPQHF.

In its sample, this clonotype was seen many times. The rearrangement links TRBV12-3 or TRBV12-4 to TRBJ1-5; D ambiguous. Trimming took off 7 bases at V and 4 bases at J, with 8 bases between the two ends. The CDR3 length is 12 residues. The CDR3 protein is CASTAMNQPQHF. The CDR3 DNA sequence: TGTGCCAGCACGGCCATGAATCAGCCCCAGCATTTT.